Sequencing of this T cell receptor beta chain was carried out in a study of shared clonotypes between healthy human individuals. Study-wide background: Participating donors consisted of a couple of women and a few men aged 18 to 49.

On this clone itself: Antigen unknown.

The repertoire was sequenced with immunoSEQ multiplex PCR; TCRdb's copy has only in-frame clones and lacks some. Among hundreds of thousands of clones, roughly 98% were seen once, and the ten largest hold 0.3%. The naive CD8 subset, CD45RO-negative cells positively selected for CCR7, excluded terminally differentiated effector memory CD45RA+ cells. Germline lookup yields CDR1 SGHAT and CDR2 FQNNGV. This CDR3 has 11 residues. Trimming removed 4 bases at V and 9 bases at J, with 9 bases between. Study results and caveats: Among four donors, roughly 5.4% of naive CD4 clonotypes were found in common. Memory subsets generally showed lower estimated richness than naive subsets.

Sequenced sample: naive CD8+ T cells sorted from blood. This clonotype was obtained from a man aged 25 to 40 in good health. This chain uses TRBV11-2 with TRBJ1-2, with D unresolved. The CDR3 region has the DNA TGTGCCAGCAGCTCCTTGGGTAGCTACACCTTC. It yields the protein CASSSLGSYTF.